These 21 T cell receptor beta chains came from one sample sequenced in a study of shared clonotypes between healthy human individuals. The naive CD8 fraction comprised CD45RO-negative cells positively selected for CCR7 and excluded terminally differentiated effector memory CD45RA+ cells. The repertoire was sequenced with immunoSEQ multiplex PCR; TCRdb's copy has only in-frame clones and lacks some. The data show about 2 million clones, about 95% seen once. Material for sequencing was naive CD8+ T cells sorted from blood. The receptors shown here come from a man younger than 35 in good health.

The genes are TRBV5-5 and TRBJ2-7; 9 positions match TRBD2. The CDR3 has 15 amino acids. Germline CDR1 SGHKS, CDR2 YYEKEE (reference sequence). The V gene end was trimmed by 3 bases and the J gene end by 0 bases; junction bases not matched to a gene: 4. CDR3 coding DNA: TGTGCCAGCAGCTCCCAAGCGGGGGGCTCCTACGAGCAGTACTTC. Protein sequence: CASSSQAGGSYEQYF. Complete variable domain (other parts from reference TRBV5-5 and TRBJ2-7): DAGVTQSPTHLIKTRGQQVTLRCSPISGHKSVSWYQQVLGQGPQFIFQYYEKEERGRGNFPDRFSARQFPNYSSELNVNALLLGDSALYLCASSSQAGGSYEQYFGPGTRLTVT.

CDR3 in amino acids: CASSQRDGSTDTQYF. Written as DNA, the CDR3 is TGCGCCAGCAGCCAGAGGGACGGCAGCACAGATACGCAGTATTTT. The rearrangement uses TRBV5-1 and TRBJ2-3; tentatively, D is TRBD1 or TRBD2 (5 bases each). V shed 4 bases and J shed 0 bases, with 12 bases lying between them. The germline V gene has CDR1 SGHRS and CDR2 YFSETQ. This CDR3 has 15 residues. The full variable domain, with the rest looked up from reference TRBV5-1 and TRBJ2-3, is KAGVTQTPRYLIKTRGQQVTLSCSPISGHRSVSWYQQTPGQGLQFLFEYFSETQRNKGNFPGRFSGRQFSNSRSEMNVSTLELGDSALYLCASSQRDGSTDTQYFGPGTRLTVL.

This chain connects TRBV7-9 to TRBJ2-7, with D perhaps matching TRBD1 (6 bases). The CDR3 spans 13 residues. The V end was cut by 4 bases, the J end by 4 bases, with 11 bases between. CDR1 and CDR2 (germline): SEHNR, FQNEAQ (reference sequence). CDR3 loop: CASSSFDRYEQYF. The CDR3 DNA is TGTGCCAGCAGCTCCTTCGACAGGTACGAGCAGTACTTC.

To note about this clone: Other DNA sequences within the sample encode an identical CDR3. In nucleotides, the CDR3 is TGTGCCAGCAGCTTCGGTGGAGATACGCAGTATTTT. Protein: CASSFGGDTQYF. The chain uses TRBV7-9 and TRBJ2-3; D is unresolved. V was pared by 3 bases and J by 5 bases, with 6 bases between. The CDR3 has 12 residues. The V gene's germline CDR1 is SEHNR and CDR2 FQNEAQ (reference sequence).

The genes are TRBV6-1 and TRBJ2-1; 13 nucleotides agree with TRBD2. V was pared by 4 bases and J by 6 bases, with 6 bases of the junction left unmatched. This CDR3 contains 16 residues. CDR1 is MNHNS, CDR2 SASEGT, per germline. This CDR3 reads CASSVRLAGGPNEQFF. The CDR3 bases are TGTGCCAGCAGTGTTAGACTAGCGGGAGGCCCCAATGAGCAGTTCTTC.

The chain recombines TRBV28 with TRBJ2-2, with no clear D. CDR3 length equals 13 residues. V was clipped by 2 bases and J by 2 bases, with 3 bases between them. Germline values: CDR1 MDHEN, CDR2 SYDVKM. CDR3 residues: CASSLINTGELFF. Here the CDR3 DNA reads TGTGCCAGCAGTTTAATAAACACCGGGGAGCTGTTTTTT. The full variable domain, completed using reference TRBV28 and TRBJ2-2, is DVKVTQSSRYLVKRTGEKVFLECVQDMDHENMFWYRQDPGLGLRLIYFSYDVKMKEKGDIPEGYSVSREKKERFSLILESASTNQTSMYLCASSLINTGELFFGEGSRLTVL.

The chain links TRBV13 to TRBJ2-7, with 9 bases that match TRBD2. This CDR3 contains 16 residues. Trimming removed 5 bases from V and 0 bases from J; junction bases left unmatched: 8. Germline V gene data show CDR1 as PRHDT and CDR2 as FYEKMQ (reference sequence). The CDR3 nucleotides read TGTGCCAGCAGCCCCGGAGGTAGCGGGGGCTCCTACGAGCAGTACTTC. Its translation: CASSPGGSGGSYEQYF.

The CDR3 sequence: CASSPFQTSGDYEQYF. The CDR3 DNA reads TGTGCCAGCAGCCCATTCCAGACTAGCGGAGACTACGAGCAGTACTTC. The chain recombines TRBV14 with TRBJ2-7; 9 positions agree with TRBD2. CDR3 length: 16 residues. CDR1 and CDR2 from the germline V gene are SGHDN and FVKESK. V shed 4 bases, J shed 3 bases, and the junction held 10 bases outside the gene matches.

The chain links TRBV7-9 to TRBJ2-2, with 8 bases lining up with TRBD1. V was pared by 3 bases and J by 3 bases, with 6 bases of the junction left unmatched. Germline CDR1 is SEHNR and CDR2 is FQNEAQ (reference sequence). This CDR3 region has 16 residues. The CDR3 bases are TGTGCCAGCAGCTTCGAACAGGGGGATTACACCGGGGAGCTGTTTTTT. This gives the protein CASSFEQGDYTGELFF.

This chain connects TRBV10-1 to TRBJ2-3, with D perhaps TRBD2 (5 bases). There are 16 residues in the CDR3. V was trimmed by 0 bases and J by 5 bases, leaving 15 bases between them. The germline CDR1 and CDR2 sequences are WNHNN and SYGVQD (reference sequence). The CDR3 DNA reads TGCGCCAGCAGTGAGTCGTCCGAGGGCAGTGGAGATACGCAGTATTTT. It is translated as CASSESSEGSGDTQYF.

As for this clone: Its ends do not fully match the called genes, so a read error is possible. The chain couples TRBV7-7 to TRBJ2-5; D not certain. The germline gives CDR1 SSHAT, CDR2 FNYEAQ (reference sequence). The CDR3 contains 15 residues. The CDR3 reads CASSLDLLHQETQYF. The CDR3 nucleotides read TGTGCTAGCAGCTTAGATCTCTTGCACCAAGAGACCCAGTACTTC. Full variable domain (outside the CDR3, taken from reference TRBV7-7 and TRBJ2-5): GAGVSQSPRYKVTKRGQDVTLRCDPISSHATLYWYQQALGQGPEFLTYFNYEAQPDKSGLPSDRFSAERPEGSISTLTIQRTEQRDSAMYRCASSLDLLHQETQYFGPGTRLLVL.

V and J are TRBV2 and TRBJ1-5; D uncertain. This CDR3 has 20 residues. V was trimmed by 1 base and J by 0 bases, leaving 22 bases between them. Germline CDR1 is SNHLY and CDR2 is FYNNEI. CDR3 loop: CASSEEHMRTVQYSNQPQHF. Here the CDR3 DNA reads TGTGCCAGCAGTGAAGAACATATGAGGACCGTTCAATATAGCAATCAGCCCCAGCATTTT.

As concerns this clone: At the DNA level, this CDR3 is encoded by other sequences in the same sample as well. This chain connects TRBV5-6 to TRBJ2-1; D not resolved. The germline V and J ends were trimmed by 4 bases and 7 bases, with 6 bases remaining between them. Per germline, CDR1 SGHDT and CDR2 YYEEEE. The CDR3 totals 11 residues. The CDR3 sequence is CASSLGNEQFF. The CDR3, as DNA: TGTGCCAGCAGCCTGGGGAATGAGCAGTTCTTC.

The chain couples TRBV9 to TRBJ1-2; perhaps TRBD1 as D (6 bases). The CDR3 length is 14 residues. The V end was cut by 3 bases, the J end by 6 bases, with 15 bases between. CDR1 SGDLS and CDR2 YYNGEE come from the germline V gene. The CDR3 coding sequence is TGTGCCAGCAGCGGGGGGCCTCGGGGAGATGGCTACACCTTC. It is translated as CASSGGPRGDGYTF.

This chain uses TRBV27 with TRBJ2-1; weak D call: TRBD2 (7 bases). The V gene's germline CDR1 is MNHEY and CDR2 SMNVEV (reference sequence). The CDR3 contains 16 residues. V shed 4 bases and J shed 1 base, with 14 bases lying between them. The CDR3: CASSWGAGESYNEQFF. Here the CDR3 DNA reads TGTGCCAGCAGTTGGGGGGCGGGAGAGTCCTACAATGAGCAGTTCTTC.

This rearrangement joins TRBV6-1 to TRBJ2-3, with TRBD2 matching over 9 bases. CDR1 MNHNS and CDR2 SASEGT come from the germline V gene. This CDR3 is 17 amino acids long. V lost 3 bases and J lost 2; bases outside the gene matches: 9. The CDR3 spells CASSDKSGGRNTDTQYF. The CDR3 DNA reads as TGTGCCAGCAGTGATAAGAGCGGGGGGCGGAACACAGATACGCAGTATTTT.

The rearrangement links TRBV5-1 to TRBJ2-7; D remains unclear. The CDR3 has 13 amino acids. The ends were cut back, 2 bases at V and 4 bases at J, with 10 bases in the middle. Germline V gene data show CDR1 as SGHRS and CDR2 as YFSETQ. CDR3 residues: CASSFTAGYEQYF. In DNA form, the CDR3 reads TGCGCCAGCAGCTTTACGGCAGGATACGAGCAGTACTTC.

This clone was recorded a few times. Other nucleotide sequences from this sample produce the same CDR3. This rearrangement joins TRBV30 to TRBJ2-5; 9 bases are shared with TRBD1. This CDR3 spans 13 amino acids. Germline V gives CDR1 GTSNPN, CDR2 SVGIG (reference sequence). After removal of 3 bases from V and 2 bases from J, the junction contained 1 base not matched to a gene. CDR3 DNA sequence: TGTGCCTGGAGCGGGACAGGGCAAGAGACCCAGTACTTC. This sequence encodes CAWSGTGQETQYF.

This chain uses TRBV2 with TRBJ2-5; 11 nucleotides line up with TRBD1. After removal of 5 bases from V and 5 bases from J, the junction contained 4 bases not matched to a gene. Germline CDR1 SNHLY, CDR2 FYNNEI. The CDR3 loop spans 14 amino acids. CDR3 residues: CASSSRDRGETQYF. CDR3 sequence (DNA): TGTGCCAGCAGTTCCCGGGACAGGGGGGAGACCCAGTACTTC.

The chain recombines TRBV27 with TRBJ1-1; 7 bases are shared with TRBD1. CDR1 and CDR2 from the germline V gene are MNHEY and SMNVEV (reference sequence). CDR3 length equals 16 residues. V lost 5 bases and J lost 0; bases outside the gene matches: 9. In DNA, the CDR3 is TGTGCCAGCAGTGGGGACGTGACAGGGATGAACACTGAAGCTTTCTTT. Translating gives CASSGDVTGMNTEAFF.

This chain connects TRBV5-4 to TRBJ2-7; 7 bases align to TRBD1. Trimming at V came to 0 bases and at J to 5 bases, leaving 8 bases not matched to a gene. The CDR3 contains 15 residues. Germline CDR1 and CDR2: SGHNT and YYREEE (reference sequence). The CDR3 region is CASSLELTGIDEQYF. The CDR3 region has the DNA TGTGCCAGCAGCTTGGAACTGACAGGGATCGACGAGCAGTACTTC.